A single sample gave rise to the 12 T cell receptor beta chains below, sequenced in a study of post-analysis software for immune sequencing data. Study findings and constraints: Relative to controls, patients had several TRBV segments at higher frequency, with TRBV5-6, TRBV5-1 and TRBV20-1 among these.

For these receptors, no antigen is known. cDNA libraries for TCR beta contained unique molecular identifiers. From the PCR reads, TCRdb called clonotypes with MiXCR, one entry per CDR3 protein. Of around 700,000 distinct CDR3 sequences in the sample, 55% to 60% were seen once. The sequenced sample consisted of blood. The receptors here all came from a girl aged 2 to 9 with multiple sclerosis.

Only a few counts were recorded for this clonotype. CDR3 coding DNA: TGTGCCAGCAGCTCCGGACTGGGCTCCAATGAGCAGTTCTTC. Translated, it gives CASSSGLGSNEQFF. The V call is TRBV7-9, the J call TRBJ2-1; tentative D call: TRBD2 (5 bases). V shed 4 bases and J shed 6 bases, with 13 bases lying between them. The CDR3 loop spans 14 amino acids. CDR1 and CDR2 from the germline V gene are SEHNR and FQNEAQ (reference sequence).

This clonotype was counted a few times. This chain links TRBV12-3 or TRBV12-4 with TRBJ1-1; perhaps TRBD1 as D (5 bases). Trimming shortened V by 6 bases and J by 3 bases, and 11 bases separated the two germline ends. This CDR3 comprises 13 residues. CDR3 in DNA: TGTGCCAGCAGCTCGGAAGGGGACACTGAAGCTTTCTTT. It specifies CASSSEGDTEAFF.

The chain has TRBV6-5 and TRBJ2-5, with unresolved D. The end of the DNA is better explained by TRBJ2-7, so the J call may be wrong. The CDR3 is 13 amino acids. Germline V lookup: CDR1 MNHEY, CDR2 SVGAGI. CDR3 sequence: CASRAVGVYEQYF. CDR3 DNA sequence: TGTGCCAGCAGGGCCGTTGGGGTCTACGAGCAGTACTTC.

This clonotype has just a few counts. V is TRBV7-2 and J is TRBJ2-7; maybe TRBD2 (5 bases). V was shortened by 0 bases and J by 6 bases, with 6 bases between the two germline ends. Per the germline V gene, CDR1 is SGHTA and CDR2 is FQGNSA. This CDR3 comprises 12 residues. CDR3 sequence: CASSLAGSEQYF. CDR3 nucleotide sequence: TGTGCCAGCAGCTTAGCGGGGAGCGAGCAGTACTTC.

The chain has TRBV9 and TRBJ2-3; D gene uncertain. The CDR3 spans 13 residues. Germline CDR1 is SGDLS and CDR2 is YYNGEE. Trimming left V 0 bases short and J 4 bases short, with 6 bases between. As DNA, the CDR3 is TGTGCCAGCAGCGTAGTATTCCCAGATACGCAGTATTTT. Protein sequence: CASSVVFPDTQYF.

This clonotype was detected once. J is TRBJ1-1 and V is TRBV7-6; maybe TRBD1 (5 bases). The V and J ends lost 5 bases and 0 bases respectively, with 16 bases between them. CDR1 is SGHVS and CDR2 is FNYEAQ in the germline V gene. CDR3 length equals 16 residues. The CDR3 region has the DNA TGTGCCAGCAGCCACAGCCCGCAGGGTATGAACACTGAAGCTTTCTTT. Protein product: CASSHSPQGMNTEAFF.

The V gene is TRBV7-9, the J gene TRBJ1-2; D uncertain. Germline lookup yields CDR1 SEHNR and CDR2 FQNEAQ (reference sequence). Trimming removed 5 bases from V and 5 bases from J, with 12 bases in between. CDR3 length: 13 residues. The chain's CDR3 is CASSAPLQYGYTF. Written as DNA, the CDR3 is TGTGCCAGCAGCGCTCCACTACAATATGGCTACACCTTC. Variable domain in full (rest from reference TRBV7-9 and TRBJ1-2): DTGVSQNPRHKITKRGQNVTFRCDPISEHNRLYWYRQTLGQGPEFLTYFQNEAQLEKSRLLSDRFSAERPKGSFSTLEIQRTEQGDSAMYLCASSAPLQYGYTFGSGTRLTVV.

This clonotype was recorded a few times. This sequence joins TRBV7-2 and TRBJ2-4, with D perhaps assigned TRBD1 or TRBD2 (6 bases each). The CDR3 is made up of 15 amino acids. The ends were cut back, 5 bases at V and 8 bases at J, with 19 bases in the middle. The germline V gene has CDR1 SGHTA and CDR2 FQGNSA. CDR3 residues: CASSITGGPGDIQYF. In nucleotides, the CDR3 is TGTGCCAGCAGCATAACCGGGGGACCAGGGGACATTCAGTACTTC.

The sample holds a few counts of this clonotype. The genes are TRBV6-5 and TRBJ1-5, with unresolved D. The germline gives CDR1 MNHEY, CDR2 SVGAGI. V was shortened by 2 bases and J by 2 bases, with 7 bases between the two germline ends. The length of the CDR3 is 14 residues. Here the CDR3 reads CASSYRGGNQPQHF. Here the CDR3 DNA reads TGTGCCAGCAGTTACCGGGGAGGCAATCAGCCCCAGCATTTT.

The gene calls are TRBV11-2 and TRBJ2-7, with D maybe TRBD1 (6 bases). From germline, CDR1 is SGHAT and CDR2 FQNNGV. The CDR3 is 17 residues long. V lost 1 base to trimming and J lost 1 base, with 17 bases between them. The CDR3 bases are TGTGCCAGCAGCTTAGTTTTAGGTGACAGGCCATCCTACGAGCAGTACTTC. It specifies CASSLVLGDRPSYEQYF.

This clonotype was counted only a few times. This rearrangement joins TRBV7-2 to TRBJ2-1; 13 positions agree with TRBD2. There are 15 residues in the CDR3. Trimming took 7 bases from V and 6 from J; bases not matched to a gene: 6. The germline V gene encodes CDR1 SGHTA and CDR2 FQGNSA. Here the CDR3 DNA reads TGTGCCAGCACCCAGACTAGCGGGGGGACCAATGAGCAGTTCTTC. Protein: CASTQTSGGTNEQFF.

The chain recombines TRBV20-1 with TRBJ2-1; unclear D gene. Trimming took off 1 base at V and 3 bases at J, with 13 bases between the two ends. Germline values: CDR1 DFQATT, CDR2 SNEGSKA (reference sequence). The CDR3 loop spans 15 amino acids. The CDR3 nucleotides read TGCAGTGCTAGAGCTAGGGCCGACCTCTACAATGAGCAGTTCTTC. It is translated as CSARARADLYNEQFF.